The entry below gives a single TCR beta chain sequence along with its context. What it binds is unknown. The sample belongs to a study of T cells in women clearing cervical HPV infection. Across the study: Controls gave blood once infection was undetectable; cases at lesion identification. General study results and limits: Associations may precede or follow infection; HPV-specific or memory T cells were not isolated.

The assay was immunoSEQ multiplex PCR, and TCRdb's table has in-frame clones only and misses some. This table lists about 36,000 clones. Sequencing was done on a sample of blood buffy coat. This TCR was recovered from a woman between 18 and 69 years old with a cervical HPV16 infection that either progressed to CIN3+ or cleared (not recorded which).

The CDR3 protein is CASSFGQNYEQYF. The sequenced CDR3 bases are TGCGCCAGCAGCTTCGGACAGAACTACGAG. This rearrangement joins TRBV5-1 to TRBJ2-7; tentative D call: TRBD1 (6 bases). The CDR3 is cut off 3 residues early in the read; its end comes from the germline J gene. The CDR3 has 13 residues. V dropped 2 bases and J dropped 3 bases, with 9 bases sitting between them. Germline V gene lookup returns CDR1 SGHRS and CDR2 YFSETQ.